These 17 T cell receptor beta chains came from one sample sequenced in a study of CD8+ T cells in alopecia areata. The treatment denotes: oral pan-JAK inhibitor, 5-10 mg twice daily. Following RNA extraction, reverse transcription yielded cDNA that acted as the sequencing template. TCRdb's copy holds only in-frame clones and misses some; the assay was immunoSEQ multiplex PCR. The data show some 210,000 clones, with approximately 72% seen just once and 0.95% to 1.5% held by the top ten. This sample comprised CD4+ T cells sorted from blood, obtained between weeks 44 and 45, from a patient treated with tofacitinib. These receptors came from a human donor with alopecia areata.

The table lists this clone with a few counts. The chain recombines TRBV23-1 with TRBJ1-6, with no clear D. TRBV23-1 is assigned to the ORF class and has an uncertain function. V lost 2 bases to trimming and J lost 0 bases, with 11 bases between them. CDR3 size: 17 residues. CDR3 loop: CASSQVTFLSYNSPLHF. In DNA, the CDR3 is TGCGCCAGCAGTCAAGTGACATTCCTCTCCTATAATTCACCCCTCCACTTT.

This chain uses TRBV10-3 with TRBJ2-1, with D uncertain. Germline CDR1 is ENHRY and CDR2 is SYGVKD. V lost 0 bases and J 0 bases, leaving 9 bases between the germline ends. This CDR3 has 16 amino acids. The CDR3 coding sequence is TGTGCCATCAGTGAGTCCGTGTCTAGCTCCTACAATGAGCAGTTCTTC. Translation gives CAISESVSSSYNEQFF.

The chain employs TRBV29-1 and TRBJ2-2; the D is unclear. CDR1 is SQVTM, CDR2 ANQGSEA, per germline. The CDR3 length is 16 residues. V was clipped by 4 bases and J by 4 bases, with 19 bases between them. The CDR3 sequence: CSVVLFGRRGTGELFF. The DNA of the CDR3 is TGCAGCGTTGTTTTGTTCGGCCGACGAGGCACCGGGGAGCTGTTTTTT.

The chain uses TRBV5-6 and TRBJ2-5; no clear D. CDR3 length: 14 amino acids. Trimming shortened V by 0 bases and J by 2 bases, and 8 bases separated the two germline ends. CDR1 is SGHDT, CDR2 YYEEEE, per germline. The CDR3 coding sequence is TGTGCCAGCAGCTTGGCCGACATACAAGAGACCCAGTACTTC. Protein sequence: CASSLADIQETQYF.

This chain connects TRBV30 to TRBJ2-3; 7 bases agree with TRBD2. This CDR3 spans 15 amino acids. V lost 1 base to trimming and J lost 4 bases; unmatched junction nucleotides: 8. Germline assignment: CDR1 GTSNPN and CDR2 SVGIG (reference sequence). The CDR3 DNA reads TGTGCCTGGAGTGCCCTGGGGAGGGGATCAGATACGCAGTATTTT. It encodes CAWSALGRGSDTQYF.

The CDR3 protein is CAWSVLRVAGEAFF. DNA of the CDR3: TGTGCCTGGAGTGTACTGAGAGTGGCAGGTGAAGCTTTCTTT. The chain combines TRBV30 with TRBJ1-1; the D is unclear. Germline-derived CDR1 and CDR2 are GTSNPN and SVGIG (reference sequence). The CDR3 spans 14 residues. V lost 0 bases and J 7 bases, leaving 15 bases between the germline ends.

Ten or more counts support this clone. The genes are TRBV2 and TRBJ1-1; D remains unclear. Germline lookup yields CDR1 SNHLY and CDR2 FYNNEI. CDR3 size: 12 residues. V dropped 6 bases and J dropped 0 bases, with 5 bases sitting between them. The CDR3 bases are TGTGCCAGCAGGCGAATGAACACTGAAGCTTTCTTT. Its protein product is CASRRMNTEAFF.

V is TRBV5-1 and J is TRBJ2-3, with 9 bases fitting TRBD2. The CDR3 has 15 amino acids. J lost 3 bases, V lost 6 bases, and 8 bases had no gene match. Germline V gene lookup returns CDR1 SGHRS and CDR2 YFSETQ. The CDR3 is CASTEAGGPTDTQYF. CDR3 coding DNA: TGCGCCAGCACCGAAGCGGGGGGTCCAACAGATACGCAGTATTTT.

This clone came up once. The CDR3 is CASSRDVGPFDTIYF. CDR3 nucleotides: TGTGCCAGCAGCCGAGACGTAGGTCCTTTCGACACCATATATTTT. V and J are TRBV7-8 and TRBJ1-3; D is uncertain. This CDR3 region has 15 residues. CDR1 is SGHVS and CDR2 is FQNEAQ in the germline V gene. Between the trimmed V and J ends, which lost 5 bases and 8 bases, there was a span of 19 bases.

This clone has only a few counts. The chain joins TRBV2 to TRBJ2-2; D remains ambiguous. This CDR3 has 13 residues. Germline lookup yields CDR1 SNHLY and CDR2 FYNNEI. V was cut by 7 bases and J by 3 bases, with 9 bases left in between. The CDR3 DNA reads as TGTGCCAGCACTGCCGAACACACCGGGGAGCTGTTTTTT. Translated: CASTAEHTGELFF.

The chain recombines TRBV29-1 with TRBJ1-1, with D possibly TRBD1 on 5 matching bases. CDR1 is SQVTM, CDR2 ANQGSEA, per germline. The CDR3 runs 11 residues. The V gene lost 7 bases and the J gene lost 0 bases, with 6 bases spanning the gap. The CDR3 DNA reads as TGCAGCGGACAGCTGAACACTGAAGCTTTCTTT. This sequence encodes CSGQLNTEAFF. Combining the CDR3 with reference TRBV29-1 and TRBJ1-1 gives the whole variable domain SAVISQKPSRDICQRGTSLTIQCQVDSQVTMMFWYRQQPGQSLTLIATANQGSEATYESGFVIDKFPISRPNLTFSTLTVSNMSPEDSSIYLCSGQLNTEAFFGQGTRLTVV.

The chain joins TRBV5-1 to TRBJ2-5, with 9 bases fitting TRBD1. Germline V gene data show CDR1 as SGHRS and CDR2 as YFSETQ. The CDR3 has 14 amino acids. Trimming cost V 7 bases and J 5 bases; bases outside gene matches: 9. In nucleotides, the CDR3 is TGCGCCAGCTCTCGGGGACAGGGTATGGAGACCCAGTACTTC. Translation: CASSRGQGMETQYF.

The rearrangement uses TRBV9 and TRBJ2-1; 7 bases are shared with TRBD1. V was clipped by 4 bases and J by 4 bases; unmatched bases: 11. The CDR3 loop spans 16 amino acids. The germline V gene has CDR1 SGDLS and CDR2 YYNGEE. The CDR3 nucleotides read TGTGCCAGCAGCCCGACAGGGACGGGACGTTACAATGAGCAGTTCTTC. Translating it yields CASSPTGTGRYNEQFF.

The V call is TRBV30, the J call TRBJ2-7; D is uncertain. The CDR3 consists of 13 residues. Trimming cost V 4 bases and J 2 bases, with 12 bases left between them. Germline V lookup: CDR1 GTSNPN, CDR2 SVGIG (reference sequence). The CDR3 here is CAWTRAGAYEQYF. CDR3 nucleotides: TGTGCCTGGACTCGGGCCGGAGCCTACGAGCAGTACTTC.

The rearrangement links TRBV29-1 to TRBJ1-1; D is uncertain. CDR3 length equals 11 residues. Germline V gene sequence: CDR1 SQVTM, CDR2 ANQGSEA. Trimming removed 4 bases from V and 6 bases from J, with 9 bases in between. For the CDR3, the DNA is TGCAGCGTTGTTGGATTCTCTGAAGCTTTCTTT. Translation gives CSVVGFSEAFF.

The gene calls are TRBV27 and TRBJ2-4; TRBD1 agrees at 8 bases. In germline, CDR1 is MNHEY, CDR2 SMNVEV (reference sequence). Trimming at V came to 6 bases and at J to 7 bases, leaving 2 bases not matched to a gene. CDR3 length: 12 amino acids. Here the CDR3 DNA reads TGTGCCAGCAGCCACAGGGGGAACATTCAGTACTTC. It encodes CASSHRGNIQYF.

The J gene is TRBJ1-5, the V gene TRBV30; 9 bases align to TRBD1. CDR1 is GTSNPN, CDR2 SVGIG, per germline (reference sequence). The trim removed 5 bases at V and 4 bases at J, leaving 3 bases unmatched. The CDR3 runs to 13 residues. The CDR3 loop reads CAWRGQGNQPQHF. For the CDR3, the DNA is TGTGCCTGGCGGGGACAGGGAAATCAGCCCCAGCATTTT. The whole variable domain, remainder taken from reference TRBV30 and TRBJ1-5, is SQTIHQWPATLVQPVGSPLSLECTVEGTSNPNLYWYRQAAGRGLQLLFYSVGIGQISSEVPQNLSASRPQDRQFILSSKKLLLSDSGFYLCAWRGQGNQPQHFGDGTRLSIL.